Listed here are 18 T cell receptor beta chains from one sample, sequenced in a study of beta chain features in type 1 diabetes. All of the isolated RNA was reverse transcribed, so expressed TCRB transcripts were sequenced. Here immunoSEQ multiplex PCR was the method, and the copy in TCRdb shows in-frame clones only, minus some. The sample holds 130,000 to 150,000 clones, roughly 48% seen once. Input material: Tregs from blood. These receptors were taken from a man aged 18 to 30 in good health.

The chain couples TRBV7-2 to TRBJ2-1, with D perhaps TRBD1 (6 bases). CDR1 and CDR2 (germline): SGHTA, FQGNSA. The CDR3 is 16 residues long. V gave up 1 base and J gave up 1 base, with 11 bases separating them. In nucleotides, the CDR3 is TGTGCCAGCAGCTTAGGACAGGCGACTTCCTACAATGAGCAGTTCTTC. Translation gives CASSLGQATSYNEQFF.

A few counts support this clone. The V and J genes are TRBV28 and TRBJ1-1; no reliable D call. There are 14 residues in the CDR3. Germline CDR1 reads MDHEN; CDR2 reads SYDVKM. Trimming took 5 bases from V and 5 from J, leaving 15 bases between them. In DNA, the CDR3 is TGTGCCAGCAGTCAAGGGCTCCGAGGGACTGAAGCTTTCTTT. Translating it yields CASSQGLRGTEAFF.

The rearrangement links TRBV4-2 to TRBJ1-5, with TRBD1 identical over 8 bases. The CDR3 is 15 residues long. Germline-derived CDR1 and CDR2 are LGHNA and YNFKEQ. J lost 4 bases, V lost 1 base, and 3 bases had no gene match. CDR3 residues: CASSQAGGFNQPQHF. The CDR3 DNA reads as TGTGCCAGCAGCCAAGCAGGGGGCTTTAATCAGCCCCAGCATTTT.

The chain links TRBV2 to TRBJ1-5, with TRBD1 identical over 10 bases. V shed 4 bases, J shed 6 bases, and the junction held 3 bases outside the gene matches. CDR3 length equals 14 residues. CDR1 is SNHLY, CDR2 FYNNEI, per germline. The CDR3 loop reads CASSGDRGPQPQHF. In nucleotides, the CDR3 is TGTGCCAGCAGTGGAGACAGGGGGCCTCAGCCCCAGCATTTT.

A single count supports this clone. The rearrangement uses TRBV5-6 and TRBJ2-3; a weak D match, TRBD2 (5 bases). The germline V gene encodes CDR1 SGHDT and CDR2 YYEEEE. Between the trimmed V and J ends, which lost 5 bases and 5 bases, there was a span of 12 bases. The CDR3 is made up of 13 amino acids. In DNA, the CDR3 is TGTGCCAGCAGTCCCCCAGCGGTAGATACGCAGTATTTT. Amino acid sequence: CASSPPAVDTQYF.

This chain joins TRBV18 and TRBJ2-6; 9 positions match TRBD2. Looked up from germline, CDR1 is KGHSH and CDR2 is LQKENI. There are 19 residues in the CDR3. Trimming removed 3 bases from V and 1 base from J; junction bases left unmatched: 10. The CDR3 nucleotides are TGTGCCAGCTCACCGCAACTCGAGACTAGCGGATCTGGGGCCAACGTCCTGACTTTC. Protein: CASSPQLETSGSGANVLTF. Looking up the rest from reference TRBV18 and TRBJ2-6 gives the full variable domain: NAGVMQNPRHLVRRRGQEARLRCSPMKGHSHVYWYRQLPEEGLKFMVYLQKENIIDESGMPKERFSAEFPKEGPSILRIQQVVRGDSAAYFCASSPQLETSGSGANVLTFGAGSRLTVL.

Here the CDR3 reads CASRRASHRGTYEQYF. In DNA, the CDR3 is TGTGCCAGTAGGCGGGCCTCACATCGGGGAACCTACGAGCAGTACTTC. The chain recombines TRBV19 with TRBJ2-7; D might be TRBD2 (5 bases). The CDR3 has 16 amino acids. V lost 6 bases to trimming and J lost 2 bases, with 20 bases between them. The germline gives CDR1 LNHDA, CDR2 SQIVND (reference sequence).

The chain combines TRBV7-9 with TRBJ2-7, with 8 bases that match TRBD2. The length of the CDR3 is 16 residues. Trimming took 0 bases from V and 1 from J; bases not matched to a gene: 5. Germline V CDR1 and CDR2: SEHNR, FQNEAQ (reference sequence). CDR3 bases: TGTGCCAGCAGCTTAGCCCCGGGACTAGGTTCCTACGAGCAGTACTTC. It codes for CASSLAPGLGSYEQYF.

This clone was seen more than once but under ten times. The chain has TRBV7-6 and TRBJ1-1, with D possibly being TRBD1 (5 bases). The CDR3 runs to 18 residues. Trimming removed 5 bases at V and 4 bases at J, with 26 bases between. Germline V gives CDR1 SGHVS, CDR2 FNYEAQ. Here the CDR3 reads CASSKLIPRQRQSTEAFF. The CDR3 DNA reads as TGTGCCAGCAGCAAACTGATACCAAGACAACGACAGAGCACTGAAGCTTTCTTT.

The chain uses TRBV28 and TRBJ1-5; D is unclear. Trimming took 3 bases from V and 0 from J, leaving 12 bases between them. CDR1 and CDR2 from the germline V gene are MDHEN and SYDVKM. CDR3 length equals 16 residues. The CDR3: CASSFRLYYSNQPQHF. DNA for the CDR3: TGTGCCAGCAGTTTTCGTCTCTACTATAGCAATCAGCCCCAGCATTTT.

The chain links TRBV19 to TRBJ2-2; 8 bases line up with TRBD1. Germline V gene lookup returns CDR1 LNHDA and CDR2 SQIVND (reference sequence). The CDR3 is 15 amino acids. V was pared by 3 bases and J by 3 bases, with 3 bases of the junction left unmatched. CDR3 DNA sequence: TGTGCCAGTAGTATCAGGGGGCGAGACACCGGGGAGCTGTTTTTT. This codes for CASSIRGRDTGELFF.

The rearrangement links TRBV7-3 to TRBJ1-1; D might be TRBD1 (5 bases). CDR1 SGHTA and CDR2 FQGTGA come from the germline V gene. The V end was cut by 5 bases, the J end by 4 bases, with 14 bases between. The CDR3 covers 14 residues. CDR3 sequence: CASSPQGVGTEAFF. CDR3 nucleotide sequence: TGTGCCAGCAGCCCGCAGGGTGTTGGCACTGAAGCTTTCTTT.

This clone was counted between two and nine times. V gene TRBV7-3 combines with J gene TRBJ2-3, with 7 bases that match TRBD2. Germline V lookup: CDR1 SGHTA, CDR2 FQGTGA. The CDR3 loop spans 15 amino acids. V shed 5 bases and J 2 bases; nucleotides not matched to a gene: 7. CDR3 in amino acids: CASSLRAGSTDTQYF. DNA for the CDR3: TGTGCCAGCAGCCTCCGAGCGGGGTCCACAGATACGCAGTATTTT.

This clone was seen more than once but under ten times. The chain links TRBV6-1 to TRBJ2-7; D is possibly TRBD1 (6 bases). V shed 0 bases and J shed 12 bases, with 12 bases lying between them. The length of the CDR3 is 12 residues. The V gene's germline CDR1 is MNHNS and CDR2 SASEGT. DNA of the CDR3: TGTGCCAGCAGTGAAGCACAGGGTGAAGTGTACTTC. Its protein is CASSEAQGEVYF.

In its sample, this clone was seen a few times. This chain uses TRBV5-4 with TRBJ2-3; 12 nucleotides match TRBD2. V shed 2 bases, J shed 7 bases, and the junction held 8 bases outside the gene matches. This CDR3 contains 16 residues. Germline-derived CDR1 and CDR2 are SGHNT and YYREEE (reference sequence). CDR3 amino acids: CASSFDLAGGRYTQYF. The CDR3 region has the DNA TGTGCCAGCAGCTTTGACCTAGCGGGGGGGCGGTATACGCAGTATTTT.

This clone was detected a few times. This sequence joins TRBV11-1 and TRBJ2-7; 7 bases align to TRBD1. Germline V gene data show CDR1 as SGHAT and CDR2 as FQDESV (reference sequence). The CDR3 is made up of 14 amino acids. V was pared by 4 bases and J by 1 base, with 4 bases of the junction left unmatched. CDR3 sequence reads: CASSSRQGSYEQYF. The DNA for the CDR3 is TGTGCCAGCAGCTCAAGACAGGGATCCTACGAGCAGTACTTC.

V usage is TRBV7-6 and J usage is TRBJ2-3, with D unresolved. CDR3 length equals 14 residues. The V and J ends lost 0 bases and 2 bases respectively, with 6 bases between them. CDR1 and CDR2 from the germline V gene are SGHVS and FNYEAQ. The CDR3 DNA reads TGTGCCAGCAGCTTAGCGGAGTACACAGATACGCAGTATTTT. Translated: CASSLAEYTDTQYF.

The rearrangement joins TRBV19 to TRBJ2-7, with 10 nucleotides matching TRBD2. V was pared by 6 bases and J by 4 bases, with 6 bases of the junction left unmatched. The CDR3 loop spans 14 amino acids. The germline V gene encodes CDR1 LNHDA and CDR2 SQIVND (reference sequence). CDR3 in amino acids: CASRSSGRKYEQYF. Written as DNA, the CDR3 is TGTGCCAGTAGAAGTAGCGGGAGGAAGTACGAGCAGTACTTC. The full variable domain, its missing parts supplied by reference TRBV19 and TRBJ2-7, is DGGITQSPKYLFRKEGQNVTLSCEQNLNHDAMYWYRQDPGQGLRLIYYSQIVNDFQKGDIAEGYSVSREKKESFPLTVTSAQKNPTAFYLCASRSSGRKYEQYFGPGTRLTVT.